Each of the 31 T cell receptor beta chains below was sequenced from the same sample in a study of identical twins. TCRdb called the 5' RACE reads again in MiXCR, with one record for every CDR3 protein. The sample yields about 690,000 distinct CDR3 sequences, around 20% seen once. This sample was shared with a second study, whose subject was T cells expressing NK-cell markers.

Source material: PBMCs. All receptors derive from a woman younger than 35 in good health.

A few counts support this clonotype. The chain has TRBV12-3 or TRBV12-4 and TRBJ2-1; the match to TRBD2 covers 9 bases. With 3 bases clipped from V and 5 bases from J, the junction kept 5 bases outside the gene matches. This CDR3 is 15 amino acids long. DNA of the CDR3: TGTGCCAGCAGTTTCTGGCGGGGGGGAGACAATGAGCAGTTCTTC. Translating it yields CASSFWRGGDNEQFF.

This clonotype was counted between two and nine times. The chain couples TRBV20-1 to TRBJ2-7; a weak D match, TRBD2 (6 bases). The CDR3 length is 14 residues. Germline V gives CDR1 DFQATT, CDR2 SNEGSKA (reference sequence). Trimming cost V 6 bases and J 2 bases, with 17 bases left between them. CDR3 bases: TGCAGTGCCGGCATTAGCGGCCGAACCTACGAGCAGTACTTC. Translating gives CSAGISGRTYEQYF.

A few counts support this clonotype. The rearrangement uses TRBV27 and TRBJ1-1; the D is unclear. Germline CDR1 reads MNHEY; CDR2 reads SMNVEV (reference sequence). The CDR3 length is 14 residues. V lost 5 bases and J lost 11, with 21 bases in between. The CDR3 sequence is CASSPRMDAFEAFF. The DNA of the CDR3 is TGTGCCAGCAGTCCGAGGATGGACGCATTCGAGGCTTTCTTT.

The gene calls are TRBV18 and TRBJ2-7; 9 positions agree with TRBD1. Looked up from germline, CDR1 is KGHSH and CDR2 is LQKENI. The V segment lost 5 bases and the J segment 6 bases; nucleotides outside the gene matches: 11. The CDR3 sequence is 15 residues long. CDR3 in amino acids: CASSTGTGNFGEQYF. Written as DNA, the CDR3 is TGTGCCAGCTCAACCGGGACAGGGAATTTCGGCGAGCAGTACTTC.

This clonotype was recorded at least ten times. V usage is TRBV6-5 and J usage is TRBJ2-5; D is perhaps TRBD1 or TRBD2 (5 bases each). From germline, CDR1 is MNHEY and CDR2 SVGAGI. Trimming shortened V by 2 bases and J by 5 bases, and 12 bases separated the two germline ends. The CDR3 is 14 residues long. CDR3 amino acids: CASSYEGKRETQYF. The CDR3 DNA sequence: TGTGCCAGCAGTTACGAGGGGAAGAGGGAGACCCAGTACTTC.

The chain uses TRBV29-1 and TRBJ2-7; TRBD2 matches at 7 bases. The germline V gene encodes CDR1 SQVTM and CDR2 ANQGSEA. The ends lost 5 bases at V and 6 bases at J; junction bases unmatched: 4. This CDR3 is 11 amino acids long. CDR3 in DNA: TGCAGCGTTCTCCAGCGGGGCGAGCAGTACTTC. Its protein product is CSVLQRGEQYF.

This rearrangement joins TRBV20-1 to TRBJ2-7; tentative D call: TRBD2 (6 bases). Germline values: CDR1 DFQATT, CDR2 SNEGSKA (reference sequence). The ends were cut back, 0 bases at V and 4 bases at J, with 19 bases in the middle. This CDR3 region has 16 residues. The CDR3 reads CSARDGASAPGYEQYF. CDR3 coding DNA: TGCAGTGCTAGAGATGGGGCTAGCGCGCCGGGTTACGAGCAGTACTTC.

This clonotype was seen a handful of times. The chain carries TRBV6-5 and TRBJ2-3; 11 nucleotides align to TRBD2. V gave up 0 bases and J gave up 11 bases; unmatched junction bases: 7. This CDR3 spans 15 amino acids. CDR1 is MNHEY, CDR2 SVGAGI, per germline. The CDR3 DNA follows: TGTGCCAGCAGTTACTCGGCTAGCGGGAGGATCAAGCAGTATTTT. Translating it yields CASSYSASGRIKQYF.

CDR3 region: CASSIFGGEQPQHF. The CDR3 bases are TGTGCCAGCAGTATATTTGGGGGCGAGCAGCCCCAGCATTTT. The chain employs TRBV6-2 or TRBV6-3 and TRBJ1-5; possibly TRBD1 for D (6 bases). CDR1 and CDR2 from the germline V gene are MNHEY and SVGEGT. This CDR3 is 14 amino acids long. Trimming cost V 5 bases and J 7 bases, with 15 bases left between them.

The chain is built from TRBV5-1 and TRBJ2-3; 10 bases align to TRBD1. There are 14 residues in the CDR3. CDR1 is SGHRS and CDR2 is YFSETQ in the germline V gene. With V trimmed by 7 bases and J by 4 bases, 6 bases remained unmatched. In nucleotides, the CDR3 is TGCGCCAGCTGCCTGGGACAGGGGTCAGATACGCAGTATTTT. Protein: CASCLGQGSDTQYF. Filled out from reference TRBV5-1 and TRBJ2-3, the complete variable domain reads KAGVTQTPRYLIKTRGQQVTLSCSPISGHRSVSWYQQTPGQGLQFLFEYFSETQRNKGNFPGRFSGRQFSNSRSEMNVSTLELGDSALYLCASCLGQGSDTQYFGPGTRLTVL.

The chain is built from TRBV6-5 and TRBJ2-7; no clear D. The CDR3 sequence is 16 residues long. CDR1 and CDR2 (germline): MNHEY, SVGAGI. Trimming stripped 0 bases from V and 3 bases from J, with 15 bases between. The CDR3 DNA reads as TGTGCCAGCAGTTACTCACTCGCGGCAGGAAACTACGAGCAGTACTTC. Amino acids: CASSYSLAAGNYEQYF.

This clonotype was recorded many times. The chain links TRBV24-1 to TRBJ2-1; tentatively, D is TRBD2 (6 bases). Germline-derived CDR1 and CDR2 are KGHDR and SFDVKD. This CDR3 is built from 13 residues. V shed 5 bases and J shed 7 bases, with 11 bases lying between them. The CDR3 nucleotides read TGTGCCACCAGTGCTGGGACTGGGAATGAGCAGTTCTTC. Translating gives CATSAGTGNEQFF.

This clonotype has a handful of counts. The chain combines TRBV10-1 with TRBJ1-1, with 7 bases fitting TRBD1. The CDR3 spans 15 residues. Germline V gene data show CDR1 as WNHNN and CDR2 as SYGVQD (reference sequence). V was clipped by 6 bases and J by 1 base; unmatched bases: 8. CDR3 nucleotides: TGCGCCAGCAGCCCCAAGACAGGGTGGAACACTGAAGCTTTCTTT. Its translation is CASSPKTGWNTEAFF.

This chain connects TRBV29-1 to TRBJ2-5; the match to TRBD2 covers 7 bases. The germline gives CDR1 SQVTM, CDR2 ANQGSEA. J gave up 5 bases and V 5 bases, and 5 bases lay outside the gene matches. This CDR3 is 12 amino acids long. In DNA, the CDR3 is TGCAGCGTTTTAAGCGGGGAGGAGACCCAGTACTTC. Amino acids: CSVLSGEETQYF.

This clonotype was counted many times. CDR3 coding DNA: TGCAGTGCAAAGCGGTACACCGGGGAGCTGTTTTTT. Its translation: CSAKRYTGELFF. This chain connects TRBV20-1 to TRBJ2-2, with D perhaps matching TRBD2 (5 bases). CDR1 DFQATT and CDR2 SNEGSKA come from the germline V gene (reference sequence). CDR3 length equals 12 residues. V gave up 6 bases and J gave up 3 bases, with 8 bases separating them.

The chain recombines TRBV10-2 with TRBJ1-5; 8 bases are shared with TRBD1. The CDR3 is made up of 14 amino acids. V shed 4 bases and J 7 bases; nucleotides not matched to a gene: 6. Looked up from germline, CDR1 is WSHSY and CDR2 is SAAADI. The CDR3 coding sequence is TGCGCCAGCAGTGCGGACAGGGACTGGCAGCCCCAGCATTTT. Residues: CASSADRDWQPQHF.

This clonotype was seen a few times. The gene calls are TRBV5-1 and TRBJ2-1, with D perhaps TRBD1 or TRBD2 (5 bases each). V shed 0 bases and J shed 5 bases, with 9 bases lying between them. The CDR3 is 14 residues long. CDR1 and CDR2 from the germline V gene are SGHRS and YFSETQ. The CDR3 coding sequence is TGCGCCAGCAGCTTGGGAGGGGCGGACAATGAGCAGTTCTTC. It encodes CASSLGGADNEQFF.

The J gene is TRBJ2-3, the V gene TRBV4-1; D unclear. The CDR3 is 16 residues long. Germline V gene sequence: CDR1 MGHRA, CDR2 YSYEKL. V was trimmed by 1 base and J by 3 bases, leaving 14 bases between them. The CDR3 bases are TGCGCCAGCAGCCAAGGAGGTGCCGGGCCTACAGATACGCAGTATTTT. This codes for CASSQGGAGPTDTQYF.

This clonotype has more than one count but fewer than ten. V is TRBV5-1 and J is TRBJ2-4, with D perhaps TRBD1 or TRBD2 (5 bases each). CDR1 SGHRS and CDR2 YFSETQ come from the germline V gene. The ends were cut back, 0 bases at V and 4 bases at J, with 8 bases in the middle. CDR3 length equals 14 residues. CDR3 loop: CASSLGDGKNIQYF. CDR3 bases: TGCGCCAGCAGCTTGGGGGACGGGAAAAACATTCAGTACTTC.

For the CDR3, the DNA is TGTGCCACCAGCGGCGGGACAGCTAACTATGGCTACACCTTC. The encoded protein is CATSGGTANYGYTF. The genes are TRBV15 and TRBJ1-2; 7 nucleotides match TRBD1. The germline V gene encodes CDR1 LNHNV and CDR2 YYDKDF (reference sequence). V dropped 5 bases and J dropped 0; count of bases not matched to a gene: 3. This CDR3 has 14 amino acids.

In this sample, this clonotype turned up a few times. The chain employs TRBV6-2 or TRBV6-3 and TRBJ2-7; 9 positions agree with TRBD1. J gave up 6 bases and V 0 bases, and 6 bases lay outside the gene matches. The CDR3 sequence is 15 residues long. The germline V gene has CDR1 MNHEY and CDR2 SVGEGT. The CDR3 region is CASSYSGQGITEQYF. The DNA for the CDR3 is TGTGCCAGCAGTTACTCGGGACAGGGAATTACCGAGCAGTACTTC.

Details on this clonotype: One end of the junction varies from germline; a read error may be responsible. The chain joins TRBV20-1 to TRBJ2-3, with 13 nucleotides matching TRBD2. Germline CDR1 and CDR2: DFQATT and SNEGSKA (reference sequence). This CDR3 is built from 17 residues. The DNA of the CDR3 is TGCTGTGCTAGCCGACTAGCGGGAGGCCCTAGCACAGATACGCAGTATTTT. Translating it yields CCASRLAGGPSTDTQYF.

The chain recombines TRBV2 with TRBJ2-7; D is perhaps TRBD1 (6 bases). Germline V CDR1 and CDR2: SNHLY, FYNNEI. The CDR3 totals 14 residues. V lost 5 bases and J 2 bases, leaving 13 bases between the germline ends. The CDR3 bases are TGTGCCAGCAGTTTGAGACAGGCGGCCTACGAGCAGTACTTC. Amino acids: CASSLRQAAYEQYF.

This clonotype has just a few counts. This sequence joins TRBV6-6 and TRBJ1-5, with D maybe TRBD1 (6 bases). The V and J ends lost 0 bases and 15 bases respectively, with 12 bases between them. The germline V gene encodes CDR1 MNHNY and CDR2 SVGAGI (reference sequence). CDR3 size: 12 residues. CDR3 nucleotide sequence: TGTGCCAGCAGTTACTCGGTCAGGGGCCCGCATTTT. As protein: CASSYSVRGPHF.

J is TRBJ2-1 and V is TRBV5-1; 10 bases line up with TRBD2. V shed 2 bases and J 8 bases; nucleotides not matched to a gene: 7. The CDR3 covers 15 residues. Per germline, CDR1 SGHRS and CDR2 YFSETQ. The CDR3 DNA follows: TGCGCCAGCAGCTTTGTAGCGGGAGGTGGCTATGAGCAGTTCTTC. As protein: CASSFVAGGGYEQFF.

There are a few counts of this clonotype. The V gene is TRBV7-2, the J gene TRBJ2-7; D remains ambiguous. The length of the CDR3 is 12 residues. Trimming pared 4 bases from V and 12 bases from J, leaving 16 bases between. CDR1 SGHTA and CDR2 FQGNSA come from the germline V gene. CDR3 nucleotides: TGTGCCAGCAGCTGGGCCAAGAATTTGCTGTACTTC. It yields the protein CASSWAKNLLYF.

This clonotype was observed a few times. This rearrangement joins TRBV6-5 to TRBJ1-2; 7 nucleotides match TRBD1. The CDR3 runs to 15 residues. V shed 6 bases, J shed 0 bases, and the junction held 7 bases outside the gene matches. CDR1 is MNHEY and CDR2 is SVGAGI in the germline V gene. The CDR3 sequence: CASRLTGTANYGYTF. CDR3 in DNA: TGTGCCAGCAGGTTAACCGGGACAGCTAACTATGGCTACACCTTC.

This clonotype was recorded a few times. This chain uses TRBV5-1 with TRBJ2-7; a weak D match, TRBD2 (6 bases). CDR1 and CDR2 (germline): SGHRS, YFSETQ. The CDR3 spans 14 residues. V shed 4 bases and J shed 2 bases, with 13 bases lying between them. The CDR3 coding sequence is TGCGCCAGCAGCCAGGGACCGGGAGCCTACGAGCAGTACTTC. Translation: CASSQGPGAYEQYF.

This clonotype came up a few times. This chain links TRBV12-3 or TRBV12-4 with TRBJ1-5; 9 nucleotides align to TRBD1. The CDR3 runs to 15 residues. V lost 3 bases to trimming and J lost 7 bases; unmatched junction nucleotides: 7. DNA of the CDR3: TGTGCCAGCAGTTTGCATGGACAGGGGAACCAGCCCCAGCATTTT. Amino acids: CASSLHGQGNQPQHF.

V is TRBV10-3 and J is TRBJ1-1; 10 positions agree with TRBD1. CDR1 and CDR2 from the germline V gene are ENHRY and SYGVKD. The V gene end was trimmed by 7 bases and the J gene end by 0 bases; junction bases not matched to a gene: 11. This CDR3 comprises 17 residues. Written as DNA, the CDR3 is TGTGCCATCAAGACCGGGACAGGGGTAGCCTTGAACACTGAAGCTTTCTTT. Translation: CAIKTGTGVALNTEAFF.

This clonotype came up a few times. The gene calls are TRBV27 and TRBJ1-2, with 7 nucleotides matching TRBD1. Germline CDR1 and CDR2: MNHEY and SMNVEV (reference sequence). V lost 2 bases to trimming and J lost 8 bases; unmatched junction nucleotides: 11. This CDR3 is built from 15 residues. CDR3: CASSLAPTGVGGYTF. As DNA, the CDR3 is TGTGCCAGCAGTTTAGCCCCCACAGGGGTCGGCGGCTACACCTTC.